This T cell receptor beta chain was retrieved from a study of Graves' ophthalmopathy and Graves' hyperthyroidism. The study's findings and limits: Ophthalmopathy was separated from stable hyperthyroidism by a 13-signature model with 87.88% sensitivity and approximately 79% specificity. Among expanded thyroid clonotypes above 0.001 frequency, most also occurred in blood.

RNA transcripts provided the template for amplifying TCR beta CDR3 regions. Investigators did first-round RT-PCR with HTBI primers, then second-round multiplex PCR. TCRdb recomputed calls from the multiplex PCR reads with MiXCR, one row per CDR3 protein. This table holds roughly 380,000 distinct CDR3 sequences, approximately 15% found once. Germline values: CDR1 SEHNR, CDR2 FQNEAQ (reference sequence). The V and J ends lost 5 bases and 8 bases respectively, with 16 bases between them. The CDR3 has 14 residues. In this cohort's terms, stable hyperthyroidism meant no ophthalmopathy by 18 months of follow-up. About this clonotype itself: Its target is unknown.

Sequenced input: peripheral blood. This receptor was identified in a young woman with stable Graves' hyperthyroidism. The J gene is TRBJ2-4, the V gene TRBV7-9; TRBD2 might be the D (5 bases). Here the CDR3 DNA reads TGTGCCAGCAGCCAACGGGAACCCGGGGACATTCAGTACTTC. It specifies CASSQREPGDIQYF.